Listed below are T cell receptor beta chains from one sample, sequenced in a study of T cells in Graves' hyperthyroidism and ophthalmopathy. TCRdb reprocessed the multiplex PCR reads with MiXCR, giving one entry per CDR3 protein. This table has more than 300,000 distinct CDR3 sequences, 17% appearing once. The specimen was blood. The receptors here all came from a woman under 40 with Graves' hyperthyroidism that later progressed to Graves' ophthalmopathy. CDR3s include the opening cysteine and the closing phenylalanine or tryptophan. The D gene is left open where the match is weak. For some rows the clone size is stated as once, few or many, or as a class when expanded; others skip it.

DNA | CDR3 | size | J | V | D
TGTGCCAGCACTCGGGACCGGAGCTCCTACGAGCAGTACTTC | CASTRDRSSYEQYF | many | TRBJ2-7 | TRBV2 | .
TGTGCCAGCAAACCGGGACAGAGCTGGCACGAGCAGTACTTC | CASKPGQSWHEQYF | many | TRBJ2-7 | TRBV2 | TRBD1
TGTGCCAGCAGTTTATCCAGCCCCGCAGGGGCTAACTATGGCTACACCTTC | CASSLSSPAGANYGYTF | many | TRBJ1-2 | TRBV27 | .
TGTGCCAGCAGTGTCGGGACTGGTAAATACAATGAGCAGTTCTTC | CASSVGTGKYNEQFF | many | TRBJ2-1 | TRBV6-1 | .
TGTGCCAGCAGCTCCTATACTAGCGGGAATACGCAGTATTTT | CASSSYTSGNTQYF | many | TRBJ2-3 | TRBV5-6 | TRBD2
TGCAGTGCTAGATTCCGGAGGCATGAAAAACTGTTTTTT | CSARFRRHEKLFF | many | TRBJ1-4 | TRBV20-1 | .
TGTGCCAGCAGCTACCGACAGGGAAGGGCCTCGGAGCAGTACTTC | CASSYRQGRASEQYF | many | TRBJ2-7 | TRBV3-1 | TRBD1
TGCAGTGCTAGTGGATTACAGCCCAATTATGGCTACACCTTC | CSASGLQPNYGYTF | many | TRBJ1-2 | TRBV20-1 | .
TGCAGTGCACCCGGACATTTCTTGAACACTGAAGCTTTCTTT | CSAPGHFLNTEAFF | many | TRBJ1-1 | TRBV20-1 | .
TGTGCCAGCAGTTTAACATTCGATGTCGACGAGCAGTACTTC | CASSLTFDVDEQYF | . | TRBJ2-7 | TRBV7-2 | .
TGCGCCAGCAGCTTGGTAGTGTGGGACACCGGGGAGCTGTTTTTT | CASSLVVWDTGELFF | many | TRBJ2-2 | TRBV5-1 | .
TGTGCCAGCAGCTTATTAGCTAGCGGGGGACTCGAATATGGAGAGACCCAGTACTTC | CASSLLASGGLEYGETQYF | many | TRBJ2-5 | TRBV7-8 | TRBD2
TGCAGCGTTGGTCAGATCTCCTACGAGCAGTACTTC | CSVGQISYEQYF | . | TRBJ2-7 | TRBV29-1 | .
TGCGCCAGCAGCTTTAGCGGGGCAGGCTCTGAGACCCAGTACTTC | CASSFSGAGSETQYF | many | TRBJ2-5 | TRBV4-1 | TRBD2
TGTGCCAGCGGTCGTACAGGGAGCCGACTAGTTTACGAGCAGTACTTC | CASGRTGSRLVYEQYF | . | TRBJ2-7 | TRBV28 | .